The present T cell receptor (beta chain) was sequenced within a study of response to subunit inactivated influenza vaccine. Study conclusions and caveats: The study's authors posited that every seasonal influenza vaccination enlists few new T cells.

The CDR3 totals 14 residues. Germline values: CDR1 SGHTA, CDR2 FQGNSA. The J segment lost 4 bases and the V segment lost 5 bases, leaving 7 bases of the junction unmatched. As regards this clonotype: The antigen is unknown.

TCRdb reanalysed the RT-PCR reads using MiXCR and keeps one entry per CDR3 protein. The repertoire includes about 800,000 distinct CDR3 sequences, around 20% of them detected once, and about a tenth sits in the top ten. The clonotype was recovered from a man aged 50 or older who received an inactivated influenza vaccine. The J gene is TRBJ2-5, the V gene TRBV7-2, with 7 bases aligning to TRBD1. This specimen consisted of PBMCs from blood, obtained 5 to 6 days after vaccination. The CDR3 bases are TGTGCCAGCAGCCACCAAAGGGGGCGAGAGACCCAGTACTTC. Its protein product is CASSHQRGRETQYF.